These 5 T cell receptor beta chains originate from one sample sequenced in a study of blood T cell repertoires in COVID-19. Clones were read by immunoSEQ multiplex PCR, and TCRdb kept only the in-frame ones, dropping some. The sample has about 300,000 clones, around 84% seen once. The sequenced material came from PBMCs or T cells enriched from blood (not recorded which). The receptors come from a man aged 30 to 45 who had recovered from COVID-19.

The chain carries TRBV21-1 and TRBJ2-5; TRBD1 is taken as the D call from the table, unchecked against the DNA. TRBV21-1 is listed as a pseudogene. CDR3 length: 15 residues. CDR3 amino acids: CASSAETGSQETQYF. For the CDR3, the DNA is TGTGCCAGCAGCGCCGAGACAGGGTCCCAAGAGACCCAGTACTTC.

This chain uses TRBV24-1 with TRBJ2-1, with 12 bases that match TRBD2. The J segment lost 4 bases and the V segment lost 4 bases, leaving 4 bases of the junction unmatched. The CDR3 spans 16 residues. Germline CDR1 and CDR2: KGHDR and SFDVKD. CDR3 protein: CATSDPTSGSYNEQFF. In DNA form, the CDR3 reads TGTGCCACCAGTGACCCGACTAGCGGGAGTTACAATGAGCAGTTCTTC.

Here the CDR3 DNA reads TGTGCCAGCAGTTTACAGGGGCTGAGTCAGCCCCAGCATTTT. Its translation: CASSLQGLSQPQHF. The chain recombines TRBV2 with TRBJ1-5; 7 bases fit TRBD1. The CDR3 contains 14 residues. V shed 5 bases and J 6 bases; nucleotides not matched to a gene: 7. CDR1 and CDR2 from the germline V gene are SNHLY and FYNNEI.

The CDR3 DNA is TGTGCCAGCAGCTCGGGACAGGGATCCGGGGAGCTGTTTTTT. This gives the protein CASSSGQGSGELFF. The chain joins TRBV11-3 to TRBJ2-2; 9 bases agree with TRBD1. In germline, CDR1 is SGHNT, CDR2 YENEEA. This CDR3 contains 14 residues. Trimming removed 4 bases from V and 6 bases from J; junction bases left unmatched: 3. Variable domain in full (rest from reference TRBV11-3 and TRBJ2-2): EAGVVQSPRYKIIEKKQPVAFWCNPISGHNTLYWYLQNLGQGPELLIRYENEEAVDDSQLPKDRFSAERLKGVDSTLKIQPAELGDSAVYLCASSSGQGSGELFFGEGSRLTVL.

The count of this clone is one. The chain combines TRBV5-6 with TRBJ1-5; 7 positions agree with TRBD1. Germline CDR1 reads SGHDT; CDR2 reads YYEEEE. This CDR3 region has 16 residues. Losses at the gene ends were 2 bases for V and 3 bases for J; bases not matched to a gene: 8. CDR3 sequence (DNA): TGTGCCAGCAGCTTATTCCGGGACAGTATCAATCAGCCCCAGCATTTT. The encoded protein is CASSLFRDSINQPQHF.